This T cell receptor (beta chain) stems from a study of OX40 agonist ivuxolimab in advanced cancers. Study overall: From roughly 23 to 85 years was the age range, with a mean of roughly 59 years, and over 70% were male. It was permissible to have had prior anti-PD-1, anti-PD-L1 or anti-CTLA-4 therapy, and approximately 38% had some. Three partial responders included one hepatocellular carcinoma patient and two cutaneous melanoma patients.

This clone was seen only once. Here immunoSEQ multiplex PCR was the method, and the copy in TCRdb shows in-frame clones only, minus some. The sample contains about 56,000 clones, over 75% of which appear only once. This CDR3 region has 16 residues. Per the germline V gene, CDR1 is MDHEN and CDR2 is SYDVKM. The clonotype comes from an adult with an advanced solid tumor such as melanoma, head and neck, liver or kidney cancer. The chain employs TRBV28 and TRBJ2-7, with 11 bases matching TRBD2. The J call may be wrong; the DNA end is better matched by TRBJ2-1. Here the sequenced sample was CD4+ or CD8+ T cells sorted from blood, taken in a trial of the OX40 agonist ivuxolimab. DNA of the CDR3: TGTGCCAGCAGTCCCCCGGGACTAGCGGAATACAATGAGCAGTTCTTC. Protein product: CASSPPGLAEYNEQFF.